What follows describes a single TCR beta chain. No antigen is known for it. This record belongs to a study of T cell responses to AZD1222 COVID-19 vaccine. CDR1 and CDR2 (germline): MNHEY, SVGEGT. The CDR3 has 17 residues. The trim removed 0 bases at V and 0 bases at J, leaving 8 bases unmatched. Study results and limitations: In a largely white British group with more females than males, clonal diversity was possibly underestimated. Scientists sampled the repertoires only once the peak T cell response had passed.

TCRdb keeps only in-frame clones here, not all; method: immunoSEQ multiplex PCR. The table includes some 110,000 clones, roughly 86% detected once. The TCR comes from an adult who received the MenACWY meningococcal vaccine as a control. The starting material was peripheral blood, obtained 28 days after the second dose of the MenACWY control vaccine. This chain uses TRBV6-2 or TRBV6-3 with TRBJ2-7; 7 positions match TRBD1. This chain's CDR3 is CASSYSQGSLGSYEQYF. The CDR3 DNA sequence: TGTGCCAGCAGTTACTCACAGGGGTCCCTCGGCTCCTACGAGCAGTACTTC.